The clone carrying this T cell receptor (beta chain) has a handful of counts. Its specificity is unknown. Trimming took 3 bases from V and 4 from J, leaving 9 bases between them. CDR1 and CDR2 from the germline V gene are MNHNS and SASEGT. CDR3 length equals 13 residues. The entry originates in a study of CD8 T cells in ankylosing spondylitis. Study-wide points: Seemingly characteristic of ankylosing spondylitis blood was a TCR beta motif consisting of 7 or 8 highly homologous variants. Before this, some motif variants had been reported in reactive arthritis synovial fluid and blood.

Quantitative 5'-RACE with molecular barcodes produced the TCR beta libraries. MiXCR was run by TCRdb on the 5' RACE reads, yielding one entry per CDR3 protein. The repertoire consists of fewer than 250,000 distinct CDR3 sequences, with about 10% occurring once and the leading ten covering 2.5% to 3%. The specimen was blood, either unsorted or a sorted T cell fraction (not recorded which). This receptor was taken from a male donor with ankylosing spondylitis or in good health (not recorded which). This chain uses TRBV6-1 with TRBJ1-1; D unresolved. In DNA form, the CDR3 reads TGTGCCAGCAGTGACGTGATCCTCACTGAAGCTTTCTTT. As protein: CASSDVILTEAFF.